What follows are 20 T cell receptor beta chains derived from one specimen sequenced in a study of blood T cell repertoires in COVID-19. Here immunoSEQ multiplex PCR was the method, and the copy in TCRdb shows in-frame clones only, minus some. The sample holds about 61,000 clones, approximately 86% seen once. The sequenced sample consisted of peripheral blood. All receptors come from a woman older than 75 with active COVID-19.

The rearrangement joins TRBV5-8 to TRBJ1-2, with 9 bases matching TRBD1. This CDR3 is built from 15 residues. The V and J ends lost 4 bases and 2 bases, in that order; junction bases with no gene match: 6. CDR1 SGHTS and CDR2 YDEGEE come from the germline V gene. DNA of the CDR3: TGTGCCAGCAGCCCAAGACAGGGGGTGAACTATGGCTACACCTTC. It translates to CASSPRQGVNYGYTF.

V gene TRBV30 combines with J gene TRBJ2-3; 9 bases agree with TRBD2. The V gene end was trimmed by 2 bases and the J gene end by 2 bases; junction bases not matched to a gene: 2. The CDR3 covers 14 residues. Germline loops: CDR1 GTSNPN, CDR2 SVGIG (reference sequence). CDR3: CAWSPGLATDTQYF. Written as DNA, the CDR3 is TGTGCCTGGAGTCCGGGACTAGCCACAGATACGCAGTATTTT.

The chain recombines TRBV19 with TRBJ1-1; TRBD1 matches 7 bases. Looked up from germline, CDR1 is LNHDA and CDR2 is SQIVND (reference sequence). V dropped 1 base and J dropped 3; count of bases not matched to a gene: 11. The CDR3 runs 17 residues. As DNA, the CDR3 is TGTGCCAGTAGTATAGGAAACAGGGGAAAAGGATACACTGAAGCTTTCTTT. Protein sequence: CASSIGNRGKGYTEAFF.

This chain joins TRBV5-6 and TRBJ2-5, with D possibly matching TRBD1 (5 bases). Germline-derived CDR1 and CDR2 are SGHDT and YYEEEE. The CDR3 covers 14 residues. Trimming stripped 0 bases from V and 2 bases from J, with 8 bases between. CDR3 amino acids: CASSLGTRQETQYF. DNA of the CDR3: TGTGCCAGCAGCTTGGGGACAAGACAAGAGACCCAGTACTTC.

The chain combines TRBV6-6 with TRBJ2-1, with D perhaps matching TRBD2 (6 bases). The V gene's germline CDR1 is MNHNY and CDR2 SVGAGI (reference sequence). With 2 bases removed from V and 3 bases from J, the gap between germline ends came to 11 bases. The CDR3 is 15 amino acids. CDR3 DNA: TGTGCCAGCAGTTACGGGGCGGGGAACTACAATGAGCAGTTCTTC. Translated, it gives CASSYGAGNYNEQFF.

V and J are TRBV29-1 and TRBJ2-1; 10 bases map to TRBD2. The CDR3 is 14 amino acids. The V gene end was trimmed by 2 bases and the J gene end by 4 bases; junction bases not matched to a gene: 2. Germline values: CDR1 SQVTM, CDR2 ANQGSEA. Here the CDR3 reads CSVEWTSGYNEQFF. The CDR3 DNA sequence: TGCAGCGTTGAATGGACTAGCGGTTACAATGAGCAGTTCTTC.

Only a few counts were recorded for this clone. This rearrangement joins TRBV2 to TRBJ2-7, with 7 bases fitting TRBD1. Germline V CDR1 and CDR2: SNHLY, FYNNEI. The CDR3 runs to 13 residues. V gave up 4 bases and J gave up 4 bases; unmatched junction bases: 4. Written as DNA, the CDR3 is TGTGCCAGCAGTGGCGACAGGGATTACGAGCAGTACTTC. It translates to CASSGDRDYEQYF.

V is TRBV5-1 and J is TRBJ2-7; TRBD2 matches at 8 bases. J gave up 4 bases and V 1 base, and 7 bases lay outside the gene matches. This CDR3 is built from 15 residues. Germline lookup yields CDR1 SGHRS and CDR2 YFSETQ. The CDR3 nucleotides read TGCGCCAGCAGCTTGATAGCGGGGCCTTCTTACGAGCAGTACTTC. Amino acid sequence: CASSLIAGPSYEQYF.

CDR3 nucleotide sequence: TGTGCCAGCAGCTTACTGAGCGGGGGGGACGAGACCCAGTACTTC. It yields the protein CASSLLSGGDETQYF. V usage is TRBV7-9 and J usage is TRBJ2-5; 10 nucleotides line up with TRBD2. This CDR3 contains 15 residues. V trimming: 2 bases; J trimming: 5 bases; junction bases outside the gene matches: 5. In germline, CDR1 is SEHNR, CDR2 FQNEAQ (reference sequence).

The chain joins TRBV7-8 to TRBJ1-1, with D unclear. V was trimmed by 5 bases and J by 0 bases, leaving 7 bases between them. Germline V gene lookup returns CDR1 SGHVS and CDR2 FQNEAQ. The CDR3 is made up of 13 amino acids. CDR3 residues: CASSRTLNTEAFF. The CDR3 DNA sequence: TGTGCCAGCAGCCGGACTCTGAACACTGAAGCTTTCTTT.

The V gene is TRBV4-2, the J gene TRBJ1-3; TRBD1 matches 9 bases. With 0 bases clipped from V and 2 bases from J, the junction kept 5 bases outside the gene matches. The CDR3 contains 17 residues. Per the germline V gene, CDR1 is LGHNA and CDR2 is YNFKEQ. CDR3 DNA: TGTGCCAGCAGCCAAGAGCGTAGACAGGGGGCTGGAAACACCATATATTTT. This gives the protein CASSQERRQGAGNTIYF.

The chain employs TRBV10-3 and TRBJ2-3; 11 bases line up with TRBD2. Germline CDR1 is ENHRY and CDR2 is SYGVKD. The CDR3 is 15 amino acids. Trimming removed 10 bases from V and 4 bases from J; junction bases left unmatched: 10. As DNA, the CDR3 is TGTGCCACCCTAATGACTAGCGGGGAATCAGATACGCAGTATTTT. It specifies CATLMTSGESDTQYF.

The J gene is TRBJ2-7, the V gene TRBV9; 9 nucleotides agree with TRBD1. Unmatched junction bases numbered 4, after V lost 4 bases and J lost 2 bases. CDR3 length: 14 residues. From germline, CDR1 is SGDLS and CDR2 YYNGEE. This CDR3 reads CASSPRDRAYEQYF. The CDR3 region has the DNA TGTGCCAGCAGCCCCCGGGACAGGGCCTACGAGCAGTACTTC.

This chain connects TRBV7-3 to TRBJ2-5, with TRBD2 matching over 12 bases. V gave up 6 bases and J gave up 5 bases; unmatched junction bases: 7. Per the germline V gene, CDR1 is SGHTA and CDR2 is FQGTGA. The CDR3 runs 15 residues. The CDR3 bases are TGTGCCAGCAGTCCTAGCGGGGGGGTCCTGGAGACCCAGTACTTC. Translation gives CASSPSGGVLETQYF.

The V call is TRBV29-1, the J call TRBJ1-2, with TRBD1 identical over 7 bases. Germline V CDR1 and CDR2: SQVTM, ANQGSEA. V lost 3 bases, J lost 4 bases, and 11 bases stayed unmatched. CDR3 length: 15 amino acids. The CDR3 DNA reads TGCAGCGTTGAGGAACGGACAGGCACCAGCTATGGCTACACCTTC. Its protein is CSVEERTGTSYGYTF.

The chain is built from TRBV13 and TRBJ2-1, with D perhaps matching TRBD1 (6 bases). CDR3 length: 15 amino acids. CDR1 and CDR2 (germline): PRHDT, FYEKMQ (reference sequence). The V gene lost 5 bases and the J gene lost 3 bases, with 14 bases spanning the gap. The CDR3 DNA reads TGTGCCAGCAGCGCACCCGGGACACTCTACAATGAGCAGTTCTTC. Translating gives CASSAPGTLYNEQFF.

CDR3 sequence: CASSQDRGGRAFF. CDR3 sequence (DNA): TGTGCCAGCAGCCAAGATCGGGGGGGGCGGGCGTTCTTC. This chain uses TRBV3-1 (or the pseudogene TRBV3-2) with TRBJ2-1; 8 bases line up with TRBD2. Trimming at V came to 0 bases and at J to 15 bases, leaving 7 bases not matched to a gene. The CDR3 covers 13 residues. Germline values: CDR1 LGHDT, CDR2 YNNKEL (reference sequence).

The chain combines TRBV7-2 with TRBJ2-5; 14 positions match TRBD2. Per the germline V gene, CDR1 is SGHTA and CDR2 is FQGNSA. This CDR3 has 16 residues. Unmatched junction bases numbered 8, after V lost 6 bases and J lost 5 bases. CDR3 bases: TGTGCCAGCAGTTATGGACTAGCGGGGGGCGAGGAGACCCAGTACTTC. It codes for CASSYGLAGGEETQYF.

The chain combines TRBV28 with TRBJ2-1, with D perhaps TRBD2 (5 bases). Trimming stripped 7 bases from V and 4 bases from J, with 17 bases between. Germline V gives CDR1 MDHEN, CDR2 SYDVKM. CDR3 length: 15 amino acids. This CDR3 is CASTSRVAYYNEQFF. The CDR3, as DNA: TGTGCCAGCACCTCGAGGGTAGCATATTACAATGAGCAGTTCTTC. Full variable domain (remainder filled in from reference TRBV28 and TRBJ2-1): DVKVTQSSRYLVKRTGEKVFLECVQDMDHENMFWYRQDPGLGLRLIYFSYDVKMKEKGDIPEGYSVSREKKERFSLILESASTNQTSMYLCASTSRVAYYNEQFFGPGTRLTVL.

The chain is built from TRBV6-5 and TRBJ1-2; 10 bases are a match to TRBD1. The CDR3 length is 15 residues. CDR1 is MNHEY, CDR2 SVGAGI, per germline. V dropped 0 bases and J dropped 5; count of bases not matched to a gene: 3. The CDR3 coding sequence is TGTGCCAGCAGTTACTCGAAGGACAGGGGGTATGGCTACACCTTC. Translating gives CASSYSKDRGYGYTF.